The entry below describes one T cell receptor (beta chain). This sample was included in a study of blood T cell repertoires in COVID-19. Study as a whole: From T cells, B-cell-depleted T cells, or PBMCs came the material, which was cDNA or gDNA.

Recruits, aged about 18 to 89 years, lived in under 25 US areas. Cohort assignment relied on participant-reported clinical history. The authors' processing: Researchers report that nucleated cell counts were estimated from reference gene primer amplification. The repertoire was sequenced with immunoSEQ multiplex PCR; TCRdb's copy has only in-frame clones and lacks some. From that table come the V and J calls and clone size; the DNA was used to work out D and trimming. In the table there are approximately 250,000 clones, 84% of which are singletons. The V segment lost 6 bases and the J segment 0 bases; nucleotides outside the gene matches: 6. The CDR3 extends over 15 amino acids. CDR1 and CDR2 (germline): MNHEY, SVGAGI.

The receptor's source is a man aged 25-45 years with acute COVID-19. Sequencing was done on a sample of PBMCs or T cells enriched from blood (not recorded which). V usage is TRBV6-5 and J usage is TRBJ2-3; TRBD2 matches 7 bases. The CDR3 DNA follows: TGTGCCAGCAGCGGTGGGAGGGGAAGCACAGATACGCAGTATTTT. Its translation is CASSGGRGSTDTQYF.